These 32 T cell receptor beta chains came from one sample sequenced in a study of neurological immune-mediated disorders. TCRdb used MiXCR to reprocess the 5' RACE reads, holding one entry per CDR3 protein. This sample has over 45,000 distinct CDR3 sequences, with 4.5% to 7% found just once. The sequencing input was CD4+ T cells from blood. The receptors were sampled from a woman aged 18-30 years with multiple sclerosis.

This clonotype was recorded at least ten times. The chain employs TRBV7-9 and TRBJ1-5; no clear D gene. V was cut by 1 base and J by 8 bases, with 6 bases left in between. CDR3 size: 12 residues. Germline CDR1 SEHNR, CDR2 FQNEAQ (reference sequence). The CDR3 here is CASSLEVEPQHF. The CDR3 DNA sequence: TGTGCCAGCAGCTTAGAAGTAGAGCCCCAGCATTTT.

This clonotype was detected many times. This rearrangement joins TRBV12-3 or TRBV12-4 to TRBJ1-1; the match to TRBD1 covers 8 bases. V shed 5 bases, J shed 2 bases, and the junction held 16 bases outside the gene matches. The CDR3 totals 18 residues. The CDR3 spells CASSPLGQARKRNTEAFF. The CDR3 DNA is TGTGCCAGCAGTCCCCTGGGACAGGCCCGAAAAAGAAACACTGAAGCTTTCTTT.

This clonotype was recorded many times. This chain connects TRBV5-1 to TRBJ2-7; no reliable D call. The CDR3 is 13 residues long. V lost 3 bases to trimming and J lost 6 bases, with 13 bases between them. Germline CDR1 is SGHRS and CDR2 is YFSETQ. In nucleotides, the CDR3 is TGCGCCAGCAGCTCGGACGGACGAGGCGAGCAGTACTTC. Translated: CASSSDGRGEQYF. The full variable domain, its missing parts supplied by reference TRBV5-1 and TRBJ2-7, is KAGVTQTPRYLIKTRGQQVTLSCSPISGHRSVSWYQQTPGQGLQFLFEYFSETQRNKGNFPGRFSGRQFSNSRSEMNVSTLELGDSALYLCASSSDGRGEQYFGPGTRLTVT.

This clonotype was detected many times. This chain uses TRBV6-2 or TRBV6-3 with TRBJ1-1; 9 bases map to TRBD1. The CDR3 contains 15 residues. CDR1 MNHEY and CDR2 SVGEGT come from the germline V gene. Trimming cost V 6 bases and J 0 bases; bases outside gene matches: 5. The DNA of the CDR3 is TGTGCCAGCAGCGCCGGACAGGGGCTGAACACTGAAGCTTTCTTT. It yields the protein CASSAGQGLNTEAFF.

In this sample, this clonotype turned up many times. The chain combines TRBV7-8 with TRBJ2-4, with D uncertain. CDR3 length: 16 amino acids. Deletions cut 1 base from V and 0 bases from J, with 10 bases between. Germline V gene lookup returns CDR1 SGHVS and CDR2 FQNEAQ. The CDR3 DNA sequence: TGTGCCAGCAGCTTAGAGCGAATTCTAGCCAAAAACATTCAGTACTTC. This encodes CASSLERILAKNIQYF.

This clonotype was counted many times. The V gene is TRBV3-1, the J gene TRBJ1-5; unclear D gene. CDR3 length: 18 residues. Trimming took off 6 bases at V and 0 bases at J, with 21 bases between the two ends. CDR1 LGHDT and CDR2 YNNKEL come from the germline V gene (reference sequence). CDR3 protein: CASRHENRREHSNQPQHF. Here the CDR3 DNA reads TGTGCCAGCAGACATGAAAATAGAAGGGAACATAGCAATCAGCCCCAGCATTTT.

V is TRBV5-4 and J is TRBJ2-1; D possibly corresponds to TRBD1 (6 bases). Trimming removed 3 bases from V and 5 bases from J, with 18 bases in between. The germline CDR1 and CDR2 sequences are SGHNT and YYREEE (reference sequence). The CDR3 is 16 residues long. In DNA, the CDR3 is TGTGCCAGCAGCTGGTCCGGGGACAAAGTAAACAATGAGCAGTTCTTC. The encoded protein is CASSWSGDKVNNEQFF.

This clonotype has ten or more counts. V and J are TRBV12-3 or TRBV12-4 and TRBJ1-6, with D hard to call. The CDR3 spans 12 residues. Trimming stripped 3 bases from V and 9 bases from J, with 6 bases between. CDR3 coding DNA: TGTGCCAGCAGTTTGACTCGTTCACCCCTCCACTTT. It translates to CASSLTRSPLHF.

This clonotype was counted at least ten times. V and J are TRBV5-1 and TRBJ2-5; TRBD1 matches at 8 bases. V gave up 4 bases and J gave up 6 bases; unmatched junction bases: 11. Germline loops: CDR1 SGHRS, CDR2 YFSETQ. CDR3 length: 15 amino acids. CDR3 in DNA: TGCGCCAGCAGCCATGGTGGACAGGGTGGACAGACCCAGTACTTC. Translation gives CASSHGGQGGQTQYF.

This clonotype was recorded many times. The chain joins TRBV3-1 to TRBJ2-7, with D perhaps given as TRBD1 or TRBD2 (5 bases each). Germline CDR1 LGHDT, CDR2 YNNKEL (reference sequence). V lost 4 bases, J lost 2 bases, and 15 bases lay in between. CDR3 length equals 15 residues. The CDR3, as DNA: TGTGCCAGCAGCCCGGACCCGGGACGGACCTACGAGCAGTACTTC. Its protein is CASSPDPGRTYEQYF.

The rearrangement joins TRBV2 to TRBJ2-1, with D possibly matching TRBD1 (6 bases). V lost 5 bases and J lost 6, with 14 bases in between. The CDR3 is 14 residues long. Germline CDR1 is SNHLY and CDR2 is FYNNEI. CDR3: CASSPGGSSNEQFF. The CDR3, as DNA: TGTGCCAGCAGTCCTGGGGGCAGCAGCAATGAGCAGTTCTTC.

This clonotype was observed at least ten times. In DNA, the CDR3 is TGTGCCAGCTCACCACCGGGAGGGGACGGTTCCTACGAGCAGTACTTC. It specifies CASSPPGGDGSYEQYF. The rearrangement uses TRBV18 and TRBJ2-7; 7 nucleotides align to TRBD2. CDR3 length equals 16 residues. V lost 0 bases and J lost 1; bases outside the gene matches: 6. Germline CDR1 is KGHSH and CDR2 is LQKENI.

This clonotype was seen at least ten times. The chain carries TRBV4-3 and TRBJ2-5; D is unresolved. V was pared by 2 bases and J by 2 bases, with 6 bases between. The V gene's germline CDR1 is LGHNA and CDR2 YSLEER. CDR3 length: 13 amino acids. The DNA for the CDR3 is TGCGCCAGCAGCCAAAGAAGTCAAGAGACCCAGTACTTC. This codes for CASSQRSQETQYF.

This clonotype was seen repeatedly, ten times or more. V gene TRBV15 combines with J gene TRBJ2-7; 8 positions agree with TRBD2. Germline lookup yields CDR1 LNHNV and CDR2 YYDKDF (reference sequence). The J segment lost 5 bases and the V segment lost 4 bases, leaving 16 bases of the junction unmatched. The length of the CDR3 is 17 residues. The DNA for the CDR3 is TGTGCCACCAGCAAGGGGGGTACTAGCGGAAGTCAGGACGAGCAGTACTTC. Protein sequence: CATSKGGTSGSQDEQYF.

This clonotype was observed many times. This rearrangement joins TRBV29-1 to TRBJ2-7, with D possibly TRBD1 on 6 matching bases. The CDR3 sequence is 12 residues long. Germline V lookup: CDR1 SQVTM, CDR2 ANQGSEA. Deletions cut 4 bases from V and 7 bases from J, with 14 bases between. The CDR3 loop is CSVVFGGREQYF. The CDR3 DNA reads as TGCAGCGTTGTATTTGGGGGCAGGGAGCAGTACTTC.

Here the CDR3 reads CSVDPGTGNTEAFF. The CDR3 DNA sequence: TGCAGCGTTGATCCAGGGACAGGGAACACTGAAGCTTTCTTT. This rearrangement joins TRBV29-1 to TRBJ1-1, with TRBD1 matching over 8 bases. CDR1 is SQVTM, CDR2 ANQGSEA, per germline. V lost 3 bases to trimming and J lost 1 base; unmatched junction nucleotides: 4. The CDR3 totals 14 residues.

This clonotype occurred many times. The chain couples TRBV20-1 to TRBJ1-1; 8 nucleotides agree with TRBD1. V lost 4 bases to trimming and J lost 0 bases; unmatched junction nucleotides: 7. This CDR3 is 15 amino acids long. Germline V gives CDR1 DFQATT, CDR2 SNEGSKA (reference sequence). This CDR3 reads CSANDRGRMNTEAFF. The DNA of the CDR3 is TGCAGTGCTAACGACAGGGGAAGAATGAACACTGAAGCTTTCTTT.

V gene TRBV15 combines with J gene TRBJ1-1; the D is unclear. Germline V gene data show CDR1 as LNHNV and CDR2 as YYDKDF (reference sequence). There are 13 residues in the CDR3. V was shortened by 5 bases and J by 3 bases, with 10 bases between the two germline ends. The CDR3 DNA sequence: TGTGCCACCAGCGGGCGGGAGGACACTGAAGCTTTCTTT. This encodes CATSGREDTEAFF.

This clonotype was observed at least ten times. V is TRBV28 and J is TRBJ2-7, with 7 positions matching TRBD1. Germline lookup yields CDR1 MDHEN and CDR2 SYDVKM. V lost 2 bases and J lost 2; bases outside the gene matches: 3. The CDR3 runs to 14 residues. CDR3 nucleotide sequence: TGTGCCAGCAGTTTAAGGGGACAGACCTACGAGCAGTACTTC. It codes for CASSLRGQTYEQYF.

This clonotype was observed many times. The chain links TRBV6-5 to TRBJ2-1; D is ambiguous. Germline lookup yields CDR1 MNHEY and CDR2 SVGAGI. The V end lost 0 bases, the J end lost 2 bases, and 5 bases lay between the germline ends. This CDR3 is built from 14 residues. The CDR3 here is CASSYSPPYNEQFF. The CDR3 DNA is TGTGCCAGCAGTTACTCGCCACCCTACAATGAGCAGTTCTTC.

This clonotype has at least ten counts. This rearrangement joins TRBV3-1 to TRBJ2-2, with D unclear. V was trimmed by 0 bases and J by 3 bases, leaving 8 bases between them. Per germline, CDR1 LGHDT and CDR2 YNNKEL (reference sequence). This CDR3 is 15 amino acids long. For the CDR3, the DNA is TGTGCCAGCAGCCAAGAAACAAGGGACACCGGGGAGCTGTTTTTT. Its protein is CASSQETRDTGELFF.

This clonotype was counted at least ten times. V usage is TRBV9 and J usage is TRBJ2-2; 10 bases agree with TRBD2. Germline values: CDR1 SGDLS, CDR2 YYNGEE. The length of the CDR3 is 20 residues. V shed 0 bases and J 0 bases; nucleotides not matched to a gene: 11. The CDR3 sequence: CASSVVEVAGGLTNTGELFF. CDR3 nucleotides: TGTGCCAGCAGCGTAGTAGAGGTAGCGGGGGGATTAACGAACACCGGGGAGCTGTTTTTT.

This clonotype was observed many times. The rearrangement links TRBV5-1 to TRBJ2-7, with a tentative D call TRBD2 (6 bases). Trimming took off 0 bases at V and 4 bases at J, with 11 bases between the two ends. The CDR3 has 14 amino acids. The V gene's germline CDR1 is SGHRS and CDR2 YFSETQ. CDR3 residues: CASSLEEGFYEQYF. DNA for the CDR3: TGCGCCAGCAGCTTGGAGGAGGGGTTTTACGAGCAGTACTTC.

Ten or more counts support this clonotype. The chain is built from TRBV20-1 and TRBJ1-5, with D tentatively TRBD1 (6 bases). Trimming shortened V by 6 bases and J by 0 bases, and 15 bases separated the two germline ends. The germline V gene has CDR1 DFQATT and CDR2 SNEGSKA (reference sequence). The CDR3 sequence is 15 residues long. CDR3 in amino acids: CSATRTENSNQPQHF. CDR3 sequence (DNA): TGCAGTGCAACCCGGACAGAGAATAGCAATCAGCCCCAGCATTTT.

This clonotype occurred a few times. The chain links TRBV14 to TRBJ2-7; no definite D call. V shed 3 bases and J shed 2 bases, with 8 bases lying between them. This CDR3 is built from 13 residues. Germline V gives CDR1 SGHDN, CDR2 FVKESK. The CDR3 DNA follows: TGTGCCAGCAGCCAGGGCTCGACCTACGAGCAGTACTTC. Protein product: CASSQGSTYEQYF. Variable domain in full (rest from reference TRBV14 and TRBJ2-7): EAGVTQFPSHSVIEKGQTVTLRCDPISGHDNLYWYRRVMGKEIKFLLHFVKESKQDESGMPNNRFLAERTGGTYSTLKVQPAELEDSGVYFCASSQGSTYEQYFGPGTRLTVT.

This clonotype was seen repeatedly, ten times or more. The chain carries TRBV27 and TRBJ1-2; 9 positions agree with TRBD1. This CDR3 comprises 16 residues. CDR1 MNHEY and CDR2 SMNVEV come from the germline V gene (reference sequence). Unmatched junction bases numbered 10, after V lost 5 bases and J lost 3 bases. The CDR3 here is CASSPGPGQGYYGYTF. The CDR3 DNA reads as TGTGCCAGCAGTCCCGGGCCGGGACAGGGTTACTATGGCTACACCTTC.

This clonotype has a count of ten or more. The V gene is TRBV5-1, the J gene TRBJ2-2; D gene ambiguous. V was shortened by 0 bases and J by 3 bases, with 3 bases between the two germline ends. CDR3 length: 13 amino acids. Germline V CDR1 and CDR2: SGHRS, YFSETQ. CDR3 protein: CASSLGYTGELFF. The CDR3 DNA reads TGCGCCAGCAGCTTGGGATACACCGGGGAGCTGTTTTTT.

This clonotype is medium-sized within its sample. The CDR3 loop reads CSVGTGPYEQYF. In DNA form, the CDR3 reads TGCAGCGTTGGGACAGGACCCTACGAGCAGTACTTC. The chain carries TRBV29-1 and TRBJ2-7; TRBD1 agrees at 7 bases. Germline CDR1 and CDR2: SQVTM and ANQGSEA. The V and J ends lost 4 bases and 2 bases, in that order; junction bases with no gene match: 2. CDR3 length equals 12 residues.

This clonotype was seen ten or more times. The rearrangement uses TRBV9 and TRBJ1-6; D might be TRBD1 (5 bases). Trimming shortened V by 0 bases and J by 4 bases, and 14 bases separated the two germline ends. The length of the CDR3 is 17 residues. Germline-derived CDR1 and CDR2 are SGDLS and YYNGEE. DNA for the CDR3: TGTGCCAGCAGCGTAGTAGGGGATGGAGATTATAATTCACCCCTCCACTTT. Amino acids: CASSVVGDGDYNSPLHF.

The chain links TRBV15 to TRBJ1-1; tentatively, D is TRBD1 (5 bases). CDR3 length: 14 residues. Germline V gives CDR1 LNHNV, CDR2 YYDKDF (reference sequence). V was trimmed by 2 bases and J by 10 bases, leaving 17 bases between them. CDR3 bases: TGTGCCACCAGCAGAACTTCAGGGATTTTGCGAGCTTTCTTT. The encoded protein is CATSRTSGILRAFF.

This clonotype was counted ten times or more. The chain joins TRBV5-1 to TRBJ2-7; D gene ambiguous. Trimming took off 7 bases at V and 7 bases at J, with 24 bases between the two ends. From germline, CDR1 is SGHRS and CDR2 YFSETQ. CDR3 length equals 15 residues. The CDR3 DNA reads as TGCGCCAGCGGGGATGACGGGCCAAAAGTGGGGGAGCAGTACTTC. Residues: CASGDDGPKVGEQYF.

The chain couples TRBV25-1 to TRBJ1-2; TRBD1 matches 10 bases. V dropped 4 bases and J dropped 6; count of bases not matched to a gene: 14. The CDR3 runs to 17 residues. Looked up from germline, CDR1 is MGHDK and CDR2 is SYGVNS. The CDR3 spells CASSVLSGTGASNGYTF. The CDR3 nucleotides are TGTGCCAGCAGTGTTTTATCTGGGACAGGGGCTTCCAATGGCTACACCTTC.